A selection of T cell receptor beta chains follows, all from one sample in a study of Ad26.COV2.S vaccination and SARS-CoV-2 variants. Data came from immunoSEQ multiplex PCR; TCRdb stores just in-frame clones and leaves some out. Counted here are around 400,000 clones, approximately 91% occurring once; the ten biggest clones make up 1.5% to 2%. The source was peripheral blood, collected in a trial of Ad26.COV2.S vaccine versus placebo. The receptor source for this set is a person aged 18-60 years who received the Ad26.COV2.S COVID-19 vaccine or a placebo. The CDR3 runs from the conserved cysteine through the conserved F or W. A D gene is named only where the DNA matches it firmly. Part of the rows lack a size; the others show once, few, many or a class for expanded clones.

NA	TRBV7-2	TRBJ2-3	TRBD2	16	CASSLQGGRVGDTQYF	TGTGCCAGCAGCTTACAGGGCGGGAGGGTCGGAGATACGCAGTATTTT
NA	TRBV5-1	TRBJ1-1	NA	13	CASSLTEASRAFF	TGCGCCAGCAGCTTGACGGAGGCCAGCCGGGCTTTCTTT
NA	TRBV7-2	TRBJ1-1	NA	13	CASSTRGGHEAFF	TGTGCCAGCAGCACTAGAGGGGGGCATGAAGCTTTCTTT
NA	TRBV9	TRBJ1-2	NA	11	CASTDTYGYTF	TGTGCCAGCACCGACACCTATGGCTACACCTTC
NA	TRBV24-1	TRBJ2-3	TRBD1	14	CATSDGTGGDTQYF	TGTGCCACCAGTGATGGGACAGGGGGAGATACGCAGTATTTT
NA	TRBV24-1	TRBJ1-2	NA	14	CATSDPGQGYGYTF	TGTGCCACCAGTGACCCGGGCCAGGGGTATGGCTACACCTTC
NA	TRBV19	TRBJ2-7	NA	16	CASSSRDQKNPYEQYF	TGTGCCAGTAGCAGCCGGGACCAAAAAAACCCCTACGAGCAGTACTTC
NA	TRBV27	TRBJ2-3	NA	16	CASSLLGDPSTDTQYF	TGTGCCAGCAGTTTATTAGGGGATCCTAGCACAGATACGCAGTATTTT
NA	TRBV28	TRBJ2-1	NA	14	CASSFRLVGNEQFF	TGTGCCAGCAGTTTTAGGCTAGTCGGCAATGAGCAGTTCTTC
few	TRBV15	TRBJ2-3	TRBD2	15	CATSSKGLASDTQYF	TGTGCCACCAGCAGTAAGGGACTAGCTTCAGATACGCAGTATTTT
NA	TRBV11-2	TRBJ2-1	NA	14	CASSASRVVNEQFF	TGTGCCAGCAGCGCCTCCAGGGTAGTCAATGAGCAGTTCTTC
NA	TRBV28	TRBJ1-5	TRBD1	15	CASTYPDRENQPQHF	TGTGCCAGCACTTACCCGGACAGGGAAAATCAGCCCCAGCATTTT
NA	TRBV29-1	TRBJ2-5	TRBD2	15	CSVDEASGRLETQYF	TGCAGCGTTGATGAAGCTAGCGGGAGATTGGAGACCCAGTACTTC
NA	TRBV5-8	TRBJ2-1	TRBD1	16	CASSFPGQGNTNEQFF	TGTGCCAGCAGCTTTCCGGGACAGGGGAATACAAATGAGCAGTTCTTC
NA	TRBV14	TRBJ2-7	NA	11	CASSQGWEQYF	TGTGCCAGCAGCCAAGGGTGGGAGCAGTACTTC
once	TRBV10-3	TRBJ2-5	NA	14	CAISGGQGQETQYF	TGTGCCATCAGTGGGGGCCAGGGCCAAGAGACCCAGTACTTC
NA	TRBV19	TRBJ1-5	NA	14	CASSIISRPKSQHF	TGTGCCAGTAGTATTATCTCCCGGCCTAAGTCCCAGCATTTT
NA	TRBV3-1/TRBV3-2	TRBJ1-1	NA	13	CASSQEGGLPAFF	TGTGCCAGCAGCCAAGAGGGGGGGTTGCCGGCTTTCTTT
NA	TRBV6-5	TRBJ2-7	NA	12	CASSSLSGEQYF	TGTGCCAGCAGTTCCCTTTCCGGCGAGCAGTACTTC
once	TRBV30	TRBJ2-1	TRBD2	13	CAWRRGSAGGQFF	TGTGCCTGGAGGCGCGGGAGCGCGGGGGGGCAGTTCTTC
NA	TRBV5-6	TRBJ2-1	TRBD2	15	CASSHGRVSYNEQFF	TGTGCCAGCAGCCACGGGAGGGTCTCCTACAATGAGCAGTTCTTC
few	TRBV6-2/TRBV6-3	TRBJ2-1	NA	13	CASSSGTNNEQFF	TGTGCCAGCAGTTCGGGCACGAACAATGAGCAGTTCTTC
NA	TRBV12-3/TRBV12-4	TRBJ2-1	NA	13	CASSEDRYNEQFF	TGTGCCAGCAGCGAAGACAGGTACAATGAGCAGTTCTTC
NA	TRBV10-3	TRBJ2-4	NA	14	CAISEGLGGNIQYF	TGTGCCATCAGTGAAGGGCTCGGCGGAAACATTCAGTACTTC